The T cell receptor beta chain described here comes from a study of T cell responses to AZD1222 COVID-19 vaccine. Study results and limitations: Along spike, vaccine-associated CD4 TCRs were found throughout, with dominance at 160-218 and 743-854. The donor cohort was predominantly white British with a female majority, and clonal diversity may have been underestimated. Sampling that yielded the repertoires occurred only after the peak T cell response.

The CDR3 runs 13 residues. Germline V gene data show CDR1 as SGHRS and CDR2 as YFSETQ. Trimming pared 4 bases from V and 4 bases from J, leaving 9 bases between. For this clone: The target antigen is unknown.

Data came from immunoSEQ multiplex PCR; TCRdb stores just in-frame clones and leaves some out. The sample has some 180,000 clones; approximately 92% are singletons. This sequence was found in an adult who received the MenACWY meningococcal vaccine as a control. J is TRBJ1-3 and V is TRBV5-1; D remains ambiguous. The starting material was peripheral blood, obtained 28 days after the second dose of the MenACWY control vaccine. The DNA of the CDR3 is TGCGCCAGCAGCCTCCAAGACGGAAACACCATATATTTT. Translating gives CASSLQDGNTIYF.